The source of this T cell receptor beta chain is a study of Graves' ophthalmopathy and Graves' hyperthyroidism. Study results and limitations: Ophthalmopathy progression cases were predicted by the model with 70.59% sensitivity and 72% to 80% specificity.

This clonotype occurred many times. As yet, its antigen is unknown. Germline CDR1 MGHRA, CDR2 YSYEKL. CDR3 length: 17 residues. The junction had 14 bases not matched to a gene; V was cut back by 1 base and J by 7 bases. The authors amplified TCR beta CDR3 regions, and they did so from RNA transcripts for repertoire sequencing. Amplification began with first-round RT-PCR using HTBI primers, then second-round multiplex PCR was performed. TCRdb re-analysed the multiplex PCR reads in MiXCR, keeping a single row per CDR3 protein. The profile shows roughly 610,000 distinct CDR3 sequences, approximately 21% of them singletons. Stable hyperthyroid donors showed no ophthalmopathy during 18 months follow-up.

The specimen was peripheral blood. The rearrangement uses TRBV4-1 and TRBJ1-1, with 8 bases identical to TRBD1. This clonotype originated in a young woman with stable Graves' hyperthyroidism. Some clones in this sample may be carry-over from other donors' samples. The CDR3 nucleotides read TGCGCCAGCAGCCAAGCAGGCAGGGGGCGCGGGAATGTTGAAGCTTTCTTT. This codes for CASSQAGRGRGNVEAFF.